This T cell receptor (beta chain) was found in a study of T-cell reconstitution after alpha-beta-depleted transplantation in children. The study's findings and limits: The authors attributed T-cell counts and diversity one year after transplant mostly to newly produced T cells. Recipient T cells and thymic progenitors that survived gave rise to the high TCRbeta diversity observed at day 60 in some patients.

There are 14 residues in the CDR3. The germline gives CDR1 LNHNV, CDR2 YYDKDF (reference sequence). V shed 0 bases, J shed 7 bases, and the junction held 3 bases outside the gene matches. This clonotype was detected many times. Its antigen is still unknown. For TCRbeta, the library was prepared with unique molecular identifiers. TCRdb analysed the PCR reads with MiXCR anew, one entry per CDR3 protein. The sample has about 280,000 distinct CDR3 sequences, 11% seen once; the top ten hold 20% to 25%. This chain connects TRBV15 to TRBJ2-1, with 7 bases matching TRBD2. The material was peripheral blood, obtained 180 days after TCRalphabeta/CD19-depleted stem cell transplant. The receptor comes from a male patient aged 2-15 years who had a stem cell transplant for chronic granulomatous disease, so the T cells may come from the graft donor. The CDR3 DNA follows: TGTGCCACCAGCAGAGAGGCTAGCGGAAATGAGCAGTTCTTC. Protein: CATSREASGNEQFF.